The source of this T cell receptor (beta chain) is a study of blood T cell repertoires in COVID-19. Only in-frame clones appear in the TCRdb table, and some are missing; sequencing was by immunoSEQ multiplex PCR. Here the sample spans under 250,000 clones, 70% to 90% being singletons. Input material: peripheral blood. This sequence was found in a woman aged 25 to 39 with COVID-19, enrolled during active disease.

DNA of the CDR3: TGTGCCAGCAGCCAAGGAAGGGAGGCCACCGGGGAGCTGTTTTTT. The encoded protein is CASSQGREATGELFF. V gene TRBV3-1 (or the pseudogene TRBV3-2) combines with J gene TRBJ2-2; TRBD2 is a possible D gene (6 bases). The CDR3 contains 15 residues. Germline-derived CDR1 and CDR2 are LGHDT and YNNKEL (reference sequence). The V end was cut by 1 base, the J end by 4 bases, with 10 bases between.